This entry features one T cell receptor beta chain sequence. Its target is not known. The repertoire was sequenced with immunoSEQ multiplex PCR; TCRdb's copy has only in-frame clones and lacks some. The sample shows roughly 380,000 clones, about 88% of them seen only once. This sample is part of a study of Ad26.COV2.S vaccination and SARS-CoV-2 variants. Study-wide points: Compared with placebo recipients, vaccine recipients had higher spike-specific TCR breadth. Spike-specific responses of CD8+ and CD4+ T cells were reported to display substantial breadth after vaccination.

Treatment specified: 15 to 20 received Ad26.COV2.S at low or high dose, single or two shots; several received placebo; per-sample allocation not given. The samples date from day 63 after the first vaccine or placebo injection. Whoever gave the sample was an adult aged 18-55 years in Boston. The study used a vaccine consisting of an Ad26 vector that expressed Wuhan-strain SARS-CoV-2 spike. This TCR derives from a person aged 18 to 65 who received the Ad26.COV2.S COVID-19 vaccine or a placebo. The specimen was peripheral blood, collected in a trial of Ad26.COV2.S vaccine versus placebo.

CDR3 in DNA: TGTGCCAGCAGCTTGACGAAGAGCTCCTACAATGAGCAGTTCTTC. It translates to CASSLTKSSYNEQFF. V usage is TRBV5-4 and J usage is TRBJ2-1; unclear D gene. In germline, CDR1 is SGHNT, CDR2 YYREEE (reference sequence). Trimming removed 1 base from V and 0 bases from J, with 8 bases in between. The CDR3 sequence is 15 residues long.